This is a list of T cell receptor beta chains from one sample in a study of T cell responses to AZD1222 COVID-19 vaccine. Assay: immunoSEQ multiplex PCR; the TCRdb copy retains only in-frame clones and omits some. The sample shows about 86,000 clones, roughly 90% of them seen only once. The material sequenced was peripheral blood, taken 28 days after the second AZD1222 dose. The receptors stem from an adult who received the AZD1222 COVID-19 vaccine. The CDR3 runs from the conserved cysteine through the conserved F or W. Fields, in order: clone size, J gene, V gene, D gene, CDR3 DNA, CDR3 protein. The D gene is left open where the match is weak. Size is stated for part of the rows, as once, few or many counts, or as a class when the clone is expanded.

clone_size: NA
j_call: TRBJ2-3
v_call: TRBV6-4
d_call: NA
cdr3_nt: TGTGCCAGCAGTGACTCGACAAACACAGATACGCAGTATTTT
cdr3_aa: CASSDSTNTDTQYF

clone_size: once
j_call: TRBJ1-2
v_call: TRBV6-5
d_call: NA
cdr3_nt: TGTGCCAGCAGAGAGGGGGGAGTTGGCTACACCTTC
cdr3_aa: CASREGGVGYTF

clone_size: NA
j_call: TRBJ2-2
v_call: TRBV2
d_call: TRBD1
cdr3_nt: TGTGCCAGCTCGAAGGGAGGACAGGGCTATACCGGGGAGCTGTTTTTT
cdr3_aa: CASSKGGQGYTGELFF

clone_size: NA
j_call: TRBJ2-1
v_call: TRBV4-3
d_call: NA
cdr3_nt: TGCGCCAGCAGCCAAGAAGTGGGGGTGGGTGAGCAGTTCTTC
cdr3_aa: CASSQEVGVGEQFF

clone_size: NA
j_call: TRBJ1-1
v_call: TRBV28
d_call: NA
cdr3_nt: TGTGCCAGCAGTTTCCCGTACACTGAAGCTTTCTTT
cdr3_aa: CASSFPYTEAFF

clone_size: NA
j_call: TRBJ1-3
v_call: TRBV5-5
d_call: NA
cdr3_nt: TGTGCCAGCAGCCGCTTGGGGCAGAGCTCTGGAAACACCATATATTTT
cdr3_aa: CASSRLGQSSGNTIYF

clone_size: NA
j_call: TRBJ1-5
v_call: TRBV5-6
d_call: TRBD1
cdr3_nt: TGTGCCAGCAGCTCGTCCACACAGGGGTGGAATCAGCCCCAGCATTTT
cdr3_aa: CASSSSTQGWNQPQHF

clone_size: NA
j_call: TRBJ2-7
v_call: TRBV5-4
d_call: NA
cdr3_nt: TGTGCCAGCAGCCGACAGACAGTCCTCTACGAGCAGTACTTC
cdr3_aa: CASSRQTVLYEQYF

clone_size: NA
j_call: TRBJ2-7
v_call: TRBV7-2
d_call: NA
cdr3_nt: TGTGCCAGCAGCCTGGGGGCAGGGCCTCTCTACGAGCAGTACTTC
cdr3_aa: CASSLGAGPLYEQYF

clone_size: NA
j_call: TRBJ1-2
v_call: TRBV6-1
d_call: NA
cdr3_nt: TGTGCCAGCAGTGATAATGGGAATGGCTACACCTTC
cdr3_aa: CASSDNGNGYTF

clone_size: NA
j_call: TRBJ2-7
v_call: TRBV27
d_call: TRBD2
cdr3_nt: TGTGCCAGCAGTTACCGACTAGCTGGTGAGCAGTACTTC
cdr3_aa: CASSYRLAGEQYF

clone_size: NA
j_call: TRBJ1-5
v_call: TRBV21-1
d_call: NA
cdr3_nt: TGTGCCAGCAGCACCCGGACAGGGAGGAGCAATCAGCCCCAGCATTTT
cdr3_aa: CASSTRTGRSNQPQHF

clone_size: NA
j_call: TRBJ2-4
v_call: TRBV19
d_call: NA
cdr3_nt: TGTGCCAGTAAAGCAGGGGACCAAAAAAACATTCAGTACTTC
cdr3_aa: CASKAGDQKNIQYF

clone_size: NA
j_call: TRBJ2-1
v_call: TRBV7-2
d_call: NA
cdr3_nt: TGTGCCAGCAGCTTTAGACGGGGTCTGGGGAATGAGCAGTTCTTC
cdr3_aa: CASSFRRGLGNEQFF

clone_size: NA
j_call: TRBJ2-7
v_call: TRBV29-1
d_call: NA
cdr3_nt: TGCAGCGTTGGCAGAGGGGCGGAAGAGCAGTACTTC
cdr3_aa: CSVGRGAEEQYF

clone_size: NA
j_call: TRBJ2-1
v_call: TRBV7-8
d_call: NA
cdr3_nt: TGTGCCAGCAGCGGGCTTATACAGGGCCACAATGAGCAGTTCTTC
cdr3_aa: CASSGLIQGHNEQFF

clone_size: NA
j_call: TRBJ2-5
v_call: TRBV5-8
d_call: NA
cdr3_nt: TGTGCCAGCAGCTTCTCTGGGCAGCGATATTATCAGGGGGAGACCCAGTACTTC
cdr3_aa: CASSFSGQRYYQGETQYF

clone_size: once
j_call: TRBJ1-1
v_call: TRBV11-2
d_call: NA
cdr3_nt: TGTGCCAGCAGCTTAGATCTTCTCCGGGTCCGTAAATTAGGCGGTACTGAAGCTTTCTTT
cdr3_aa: CASSLDLLRVRKLGGTEAFF

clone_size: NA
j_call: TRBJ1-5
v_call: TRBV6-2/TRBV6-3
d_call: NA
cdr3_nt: TGTGCCAGCAGTTACTCGAGAGGGAGACAGCCCCAGCATTTT
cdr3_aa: CASSYSRGRQPQHF

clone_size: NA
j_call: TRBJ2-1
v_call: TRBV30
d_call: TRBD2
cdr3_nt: TGTGCCTGGCTACCGGGACTAGCGGCCAATGAGCAGTTCTTC
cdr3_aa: CAWLPGLAANEQFF

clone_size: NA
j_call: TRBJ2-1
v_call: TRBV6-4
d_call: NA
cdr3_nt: TGTGCCAGCAGTGACTCTGACGGGGAGCAGTTCTTC
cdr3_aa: CASSDSDGEQFF

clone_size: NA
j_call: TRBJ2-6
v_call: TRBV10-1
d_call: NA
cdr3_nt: TGCGCCAGCAGTGAGCCAGAGAACTCTGGGGCCAACGTCCTGACTTTC
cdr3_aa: CASSEPENSGANVLTF

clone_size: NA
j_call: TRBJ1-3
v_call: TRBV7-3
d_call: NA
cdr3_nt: TGTGCCAGCAGCTTAACGGGGGGGAGCTCTGGAAACACCATATATTTT
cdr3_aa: CASSLTGGSSGNTIYF

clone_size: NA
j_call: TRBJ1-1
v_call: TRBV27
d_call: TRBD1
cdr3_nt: TGTGCCAGCAGTTTTGACAGGGGTATGGGAAACACTGAAGCTTTCTTT
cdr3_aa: CASSFDRGMGNTEAFF

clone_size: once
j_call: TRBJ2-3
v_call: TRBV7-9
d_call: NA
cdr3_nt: TGTGCCAGCACTGATGTGGCGATTACAGATACGCAGTATTTT
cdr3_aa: CASTDVAITDTQYF

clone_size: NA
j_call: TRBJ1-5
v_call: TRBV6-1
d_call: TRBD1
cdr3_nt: TGTGCCAGCAGTGAAGCGTGGCAAGGGGGCCCCCAGCATTTT
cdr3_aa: CASSEAWQGGPQHF

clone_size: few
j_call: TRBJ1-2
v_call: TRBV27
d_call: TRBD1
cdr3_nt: TGTGCCAGCAGCCCAACAGGGGCCTATGGCTACACCTTC
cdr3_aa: CASSPTGAYGYTF

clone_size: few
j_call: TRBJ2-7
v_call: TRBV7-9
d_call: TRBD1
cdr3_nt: TGTGCCAGCAGCTCCCATTATATACAGGGGTCACCCTCCGAGCAGTACTTC
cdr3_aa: CASSSHYIQGSPSEQYF

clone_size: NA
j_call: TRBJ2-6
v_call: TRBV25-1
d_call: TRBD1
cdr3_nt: TGTGCCAGCAGGGGACAGGCTGGGGCCAACGTCCTGACTTTC
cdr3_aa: CASRGQAGANVLTF

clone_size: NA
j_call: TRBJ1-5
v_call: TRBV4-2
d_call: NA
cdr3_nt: TGTGCCAGCAGCCAAGAAACCGGACTTAGCAATCAGCCCCAGCATTTT
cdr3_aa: CASSQETGLSNQPQHF

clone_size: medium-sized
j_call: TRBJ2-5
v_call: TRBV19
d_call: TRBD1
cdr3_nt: TGTGCCAGTAGTATAGGGGCCGGGACAGGGATCGAGACCCAGTACTTC
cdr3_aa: CASSIGAGTGIETQYF

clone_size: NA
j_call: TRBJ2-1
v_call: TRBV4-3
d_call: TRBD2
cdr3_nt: TGCGCCAGCAGCCCAGATCGGAGCGGGGTCCCTAGTGGATACAATGAGCAGTTCTTC
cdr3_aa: CASSPDRSGVPSGYNEQFF

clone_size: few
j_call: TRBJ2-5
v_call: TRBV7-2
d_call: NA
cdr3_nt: TGTGCCAGCAGCTTAGTAGGGGCGGACCAAGAGACCCAGTACTTC
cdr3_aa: CASSLVGADQETQYF

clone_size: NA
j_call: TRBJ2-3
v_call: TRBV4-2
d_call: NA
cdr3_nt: TGTGCCAGCAGCCAAGACAGTCAGGGCCACGGCACAGATACGCAGTATTTT
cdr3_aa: CASSQDSQGHGTDTQYF

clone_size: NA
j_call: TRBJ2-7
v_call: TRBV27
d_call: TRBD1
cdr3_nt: TGTGCCAGCAGCTCCCGGGACAGGGATACGCACGGGCAGTACTTC
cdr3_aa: CASSSRDRDTHGQYF

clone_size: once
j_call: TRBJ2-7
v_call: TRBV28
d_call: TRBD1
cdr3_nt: TGTGCCAGCAGTCTGGACAGGGGGGTGGTTCATCAGGACGAGCAGTACTTC
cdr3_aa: CASSLDRGVVHQDEQYF

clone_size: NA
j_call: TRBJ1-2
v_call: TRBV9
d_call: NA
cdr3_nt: TGTGCCAGCAGCGTCCATAGGCAGGAGGACTATGGCTACACCTTC
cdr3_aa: CASSVHRQEDYGYTF

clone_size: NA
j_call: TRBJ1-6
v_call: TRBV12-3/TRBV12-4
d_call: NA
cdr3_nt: TGTGCCAGCAGTCCCCTTTATAATTCACCCCTCCACTTT
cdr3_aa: CASSPLYNSPLHF